This T cell receptor beta chain derives from a study of CD8 T cells in ankylosing spondylitis. Study results and caveats: For ankylosing spondylitis blood, a TCR beta motif of eight or nine highly homologous variants appeared characteristic.

As concerns this clonotype: Its antigen is not known.

TCRdb re-analysed the 5' RACE reads in MiXCR, keeping a single row per CDR3 protein. The table has 350,000 or so distinct CDR3 sequences, roughly 15% seen once. Germline CDR1 SGHRS, CDR2 YFSETQ. V was clipped by 6 bases and J by 2 bases, with 9 bases between them. The CDR3 length is 14 residues. Input material: blood, either unsorted or a sorted T cell fraction (not recorded which). This clonotype originated in a male donor with ankylosing spondylitis or in good health (not recorded which). This sequence joins TRBV5-1 and TRBJ2-6, with D uncertain. The CDR3 loop is CASTMAPGANVLTF. The CDR3, as DNA: TGCGCCAGCACCATGGCCCCTGGGGCCAACGTCCTGACTTTC.